These 18 T cell receptor beta chains came from one sample sequenced in a study of identical twins. TCRdb fed the 5' RACE reads into MiXCR, producing one record per CDR3 protein. There are roughly 1.6 million distinct CDR3 sequences in the sample; about 30% occur only once, and over 0.25% lies in the top ten. The material sequenced was cord blood. These receptors all stem from a newborn girl in good health.

The table lists this clonotype with a few counts. This rearrangement joins TRBV5-4 to TRBJ2-3, with a possible D match to TRBD1 (5 bases). Deletions cut 0 bases from V and 2 bases from J, with 13 bases between. The V gene's germline CDR1 is SGHNT and CDR2 YYREEE (reference sequence). This CDR3 has 16 amino acids. CDR3 sequence (DNA): TGTGCCAGCAGCTTGGCCAGGGAAACCCCCACAGATACGCAGTATTTT. Its translation: CASSLARETPTDTQYF.

V is TRBV7-2 and J is TRBJ2-7; no definite D call. The CDR3 is made up of 13 amino acids. Trimming removed 2 bases at V and 6 bases at J, with 11 bases between. Germline-derived CDR1 and CDR2 are SGHTA and FQGNSA. Here the CDR3 DNA reads TGTGCCAGCAGCTTACGGGTCAAGTCCGAGCAGTACTTC. It translates to CASSLRVKSEQYF.

This clonotype came up a few times. The rearrangement uses TRBV4-1 and TRBJ2-1; either TRBD1 or TRBD2 may supply D (5 bases each). Deletions cut 2 bases from V and 9 bases from J, with 11 bases between. CDR1 and CDR2 from the germline V gene are MGHRA and YSYEKL. The CDR3 has 13 residues. CDR3 loop: CASSQRPGTEQFF. The CDR3 nucleotides read TGCGCCAGCAGCCAACGACCGGGGACTGAGCAGTTCTTC.

The chain joins TRBV12-3 or TRBV12-4 to TRBJ2-4, with D perhaps TRBD1 (5 bases). This CDR3 is built from 13 residues. Trimming took 5 bases from V and 9 from J, leaving 14 bases between them. CDR3 protein: CASSHPTESIQYF. The CDR3 DNA reads as TGTGCCAGCAGTCATCCGACAGAGAGCATTCAGTACTTC.

The table lists this clonotype with a few counts. CDR3 sequence (DNA): TGTGCCAGCGCCTTGACCTACGAGCAGTACTTC. Amino acid sequence: CASALTYEQYF. This chain uses TRBV12-3 or TRBV12-4 with TRBJ2-7, with D uncertain. This CDR3 region has 11 residues. Trimming pared 8 bases from V and 2 bases from J, leaving 7 bases between.

This clonotype has ten or more counts. The chain employs TRBV13 and TRBJ2-4; possibly TRBD2 for D (6 bases). This CDR3 region has 16 residues. The ends were cut back, 0 bases at V and 1 base at J, with 10 bases in the middle. Germline V gene data show CDR1 as PRHDT and CDR2 as FYEKMQ (reference sequence). CDR3 residues: CASSLGRERAKNIQYF. The CDR3 nucleotides read TGTGCCAGCAGCTTAGGACGGGAGAGGGCCAAAAACATTCAGTACTTC.

This clonotype was picked up a small number of times. The rearrangement joins TRBV5-1 to TRBJ1-1; D may be TRBD1 (5 bases). Germline V lookup: CDR1 SGHRS, CDR2 YFSETQ. The CDR3 is made up of 16 amino acids. The V and J ends lost 0 bases and 1 base respectively, with 13 bases between them. The CDR3 bases are TGCGCCAGCAGCTTGGGGGGGGTGATGGCGAACACTGAAGCTTTCTTT. This codes for CASSLGGVMANTEAFF.

The count of this clonotype is one. One end of the junction is discordant with germline, which a read error may explain. This sequence joins TRBV5-1 and TRBJ2-3, with 11 nucleotides matching TRBD2. CDR1 is SGHRS, CDR2 YFSETQ, per germline. The length of the CDR3 is 16 residues. CDR3 in DNA: TGCGCCAGCAGCTTGGATAGCGGGGGGGCAACAGATACGCTGTATTTT. Encoded protein: CASSLDSGGATDTLYF.

CDR3 nucleotide sequence: TGTGCCAGCAGCTTCCGATCGGACGAGCAGTACTTC. It translates to CASSFRSDEQYF. This chain connects TRBV11-2 to TRBJ2-4; no firm D call. The J call may be in error: the DNA end matches TRBJ2-7 better. The CDR3 is 12 amino acids. Germline V gene lookup returns CDR1 SGHAT and CDR2 FQNNGV.

The chain joins TRBV4-2 to TRBJ2-1; the D is unclear. The V gene lost 0 bases and the J gene lost 12 bases, with 9 bases spanning the gap. The V gene's germline CDR1 is LGHNA and CDR2 YNFKEQ. The CDR3 runs 12 residues. As DNA, the CDR3 is TGTGCCAGCAGCCAAGATAGGACGGGGCAGTTCTTC. Translation: CASSQDRTGQFF.

The table lists this clonotype with a few counts. V is TRBV12-3 or TRBV12-4 and J is TRBJ1-2; D ambiguous. The germline V and J ends were trimmed by 1 base and 6 bases, with 36 bases remaining between them. This CDR3 contains 22 residues. CDR3 bases: TGTGCCAGCAGTTTAGGGGTCGGGGTCCTAGGCCCTAGTCAGAGCTTAGCCCATGGCTACACCTTC. Translation: CASSLGVGVLGPSQSLAHGYTF.

This clonotype was observed a handful of times. The genes are TRBV5-1 and TRBJ2-7, with D possibly being TRBD2 (6 bases). Between the trimmed V and J ends, which lost 6 bases and 5 bases, there was a span of 18 bases. This CDR3 comprises 14 residues. Germline assignment: CDR1 SGHRS and CDR2 YFSETQ. The CDR3 sequence: CASTVGLRLNEQYF. The CDR3 DNA is TGCGCCAGCACTGTGGGACTGCGCCTAAACGAGCAGTACTTC.

V is TRBV15 and J is TRBJ1-4; 7 bases line up with TRBD1. Germline CDR1 LNHNV, CDR2 YYDKDF (reference sequence). V trimming: 1 base; J trimming: 6 bases; junction bases outside the gene matches: 5. There are 15 residues in the CDR3. CDR3 loop: CATSRGGTVHEKLFF. CDR3 nucleotide sequence: TGTGCCACCAGCAGAGGGGGGACAGTCCATGAAAAACTGTTTTTT. The whole variable domain, filled in from reference TRBV15 and TRBJ1-4, reads DAMVIQNPRYQVTQFGKPVTLSCSQTLNHNVMYWYQQKSSQAPKLLFHYYDKDFNNEADTPDNFQSRRPNTSFCFLDIRSPGLGDTAMYLCATSRGGTVHEKLFFGSGTQLSVL.

There are a few counts of this clonotype. The chain uses TRBV11-2 and TRBJ2-1, with D uncertain. Trimming took 1 base from V and 8 from J, leaving 18 bases between them. This CDR3 contains 16 residues. Germline loops: CDR1 SGHAT, CDR2 FQNNGV. The CDR3 loop is CASSLVPSGISDEQFF. The CDR3 region has the DNA TGTGCCAGCAGCTTAGTGCCTAGTGGTATCTCCGATGAGCAGTTCTTC.

A remark on this clonotype: The junction shows a germline mismatch at one end, possibly a read error. This sequence joins TRBV20-1 and TRBJ1-2; possibly TRBD1 for D (6 bases). The CDR3 has 15 residues. The germline V gene has CDR1 DFQATT and CDR2 SNEGSKA (reference sequence). CDR3 sequence: CSAPRRGGGIDGNTF. CDR3 sequence (DNA): TGCAGTGCGCCGAGGAGGGGGGGCGGCATAGATGGCAACACCTTC.

The sample holds a few counts of this clonotype. The chain combines TRBV12-3 or TRBV12-4 with TRBJ2-7; D not certain. The V end was cut by 4 bases, the J end by 0 bases, with 10 bases between. This CDR3 comprises 14 residues. The CDR3 nucleotides read TGTGCCAGCAGTTCGACGCTTAGCTCCTACGAGCAGTACTTC. Encoded protein: CASSSTLSSYEQYF.

This clonotype was seen a few times. This rearrangement joins TRBV18 to TRBJ2-3; D is possibly TRBD2 (6 bases). This CDR3 region has 16 residues. Trimming shortened V by 6 bases and J by 4 bases, and 20 bases separated the two germline ends. CDR1 KGHSH and CDR2 LQKENI come from the germline V gene. CDR3 DNA: TGTGCCAGCTCCCTCCGGCCGGGAGATAATGCAGATACGCAGTATTTT. Its protein is CASSLRPGDNADTQYF. The variable domain in full, completed from reference TRBV18 and TRBJ2-3, reads NAGVMQNPRHLVRRRGQEARLRCSPMKGHSHVYWYRQLPEEGLKFMVYLQKENIIDESGMPKERFSAEFPKEGPSILRIQQVVRGDSAAYFCASSLRPGDNADTQYFGPGTRLTVL.

A remark on this clonotype: This may arise from a read error, as a much more abundant clone is one base away. V usage is TRBV2 and J usage is TRBJ2-7; TRBD2 is a possible D gene (5 bases). Deletions cut 4 bases from V and 10 bases from J, with 20 bases between. Germline V lookup: CDR1 SNHLY, CDR2 FYNNEI. The CDR3 has 14 amino acids. The CDR3 region has the DNA TGTGCCAGCAGTGTATCCGGGATAGAAGAGGCCCAGTACTTC. This translates into CASSVSGIEEAQYF.